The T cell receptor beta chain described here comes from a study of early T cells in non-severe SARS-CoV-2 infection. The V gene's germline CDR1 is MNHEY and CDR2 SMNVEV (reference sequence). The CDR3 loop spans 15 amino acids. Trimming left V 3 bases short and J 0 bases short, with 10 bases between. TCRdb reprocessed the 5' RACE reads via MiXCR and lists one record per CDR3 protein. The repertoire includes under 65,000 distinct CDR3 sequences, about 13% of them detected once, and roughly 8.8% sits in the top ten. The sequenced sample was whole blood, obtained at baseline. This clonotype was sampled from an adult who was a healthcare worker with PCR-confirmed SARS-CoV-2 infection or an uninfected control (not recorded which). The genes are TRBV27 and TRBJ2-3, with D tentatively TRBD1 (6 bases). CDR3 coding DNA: TGTGCCAGCAGTTTGACAGGCGCTAGCACAGATACGCAGTATTTT. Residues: CASSLTGASTDTQYF.